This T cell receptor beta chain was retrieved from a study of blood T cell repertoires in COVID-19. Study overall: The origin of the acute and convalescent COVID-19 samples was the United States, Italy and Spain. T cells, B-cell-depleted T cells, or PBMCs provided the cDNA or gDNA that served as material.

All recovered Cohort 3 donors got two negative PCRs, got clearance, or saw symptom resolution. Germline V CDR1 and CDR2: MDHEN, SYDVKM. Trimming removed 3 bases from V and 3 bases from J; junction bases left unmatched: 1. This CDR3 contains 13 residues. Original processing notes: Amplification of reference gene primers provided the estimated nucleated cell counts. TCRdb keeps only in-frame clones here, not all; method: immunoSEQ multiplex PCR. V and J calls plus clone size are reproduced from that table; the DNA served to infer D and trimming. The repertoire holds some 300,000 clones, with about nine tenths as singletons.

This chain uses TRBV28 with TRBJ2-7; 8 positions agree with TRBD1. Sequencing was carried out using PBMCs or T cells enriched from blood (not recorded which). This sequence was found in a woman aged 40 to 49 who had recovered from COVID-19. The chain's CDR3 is CASSFGQGYEQYF. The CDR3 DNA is TGTGCCAGCAGTTTTGGACAGGGCTACGAGCAGTACTTC.